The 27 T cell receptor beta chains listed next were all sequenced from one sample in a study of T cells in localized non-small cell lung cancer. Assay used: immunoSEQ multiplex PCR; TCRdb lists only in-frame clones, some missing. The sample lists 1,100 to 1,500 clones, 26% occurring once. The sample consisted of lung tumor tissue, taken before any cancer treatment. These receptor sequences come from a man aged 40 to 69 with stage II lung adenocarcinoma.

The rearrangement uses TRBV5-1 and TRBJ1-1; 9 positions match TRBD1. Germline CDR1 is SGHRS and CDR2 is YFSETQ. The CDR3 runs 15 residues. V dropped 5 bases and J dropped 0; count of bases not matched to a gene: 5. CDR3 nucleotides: TGCGCCAGCAGTCCGTGGACAGGGGTGAACACTGAAGCTTTCTTT. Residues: CASSPWTGVNTEAFF.

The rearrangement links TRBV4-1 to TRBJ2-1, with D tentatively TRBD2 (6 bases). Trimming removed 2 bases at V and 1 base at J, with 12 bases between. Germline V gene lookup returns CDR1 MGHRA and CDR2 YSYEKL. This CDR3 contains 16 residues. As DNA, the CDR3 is TGCGCCAGCAGCCAACGTAGTAGCGGTTCCTACAATGAGCAGTTCTTC. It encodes CASSQRSSGSYNEQFF.

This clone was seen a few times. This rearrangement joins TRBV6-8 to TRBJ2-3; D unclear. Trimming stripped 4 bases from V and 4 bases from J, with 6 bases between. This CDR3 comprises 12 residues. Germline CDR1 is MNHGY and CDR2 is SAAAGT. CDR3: CASSLLSDTQYF. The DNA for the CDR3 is TGTGCCAGCAGTTTACTTTCAGATACGCAGTATTTT.

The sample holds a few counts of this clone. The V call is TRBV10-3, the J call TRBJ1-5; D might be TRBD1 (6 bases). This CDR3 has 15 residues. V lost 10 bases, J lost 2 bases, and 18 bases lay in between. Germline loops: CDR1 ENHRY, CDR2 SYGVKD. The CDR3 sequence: CATNKGGGGNQPQHF. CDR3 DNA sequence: TGTGCCACCAACAAAGGGGGGGGAGGCAATCAGCCCCAGCATTTT.

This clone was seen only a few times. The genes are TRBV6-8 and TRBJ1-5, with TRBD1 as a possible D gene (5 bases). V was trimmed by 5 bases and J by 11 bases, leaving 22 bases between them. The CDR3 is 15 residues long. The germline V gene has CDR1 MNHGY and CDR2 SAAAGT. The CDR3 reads CASSPVAAGSGAQHF. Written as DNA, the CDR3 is TGTGCCAGCAGTCCCGTCGCGGCAGGGAGTGGAGCCCAGCATTTT.

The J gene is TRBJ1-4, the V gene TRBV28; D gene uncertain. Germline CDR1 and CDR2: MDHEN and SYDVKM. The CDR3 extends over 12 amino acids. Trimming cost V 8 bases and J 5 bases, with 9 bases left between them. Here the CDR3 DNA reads TGTGCCAGCTCCAGATTGAATGAAAAACTGTTTTTT. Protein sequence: CASSRLNEKLFF.

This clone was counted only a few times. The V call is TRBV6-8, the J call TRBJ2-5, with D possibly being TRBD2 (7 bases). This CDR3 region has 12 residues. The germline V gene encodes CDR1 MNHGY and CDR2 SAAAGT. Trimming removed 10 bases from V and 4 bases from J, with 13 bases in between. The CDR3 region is CAKRGGLETQYF. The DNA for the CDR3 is TGTGCCAAAAGGGGGGGACTAGAGACCCAGTACTTC.

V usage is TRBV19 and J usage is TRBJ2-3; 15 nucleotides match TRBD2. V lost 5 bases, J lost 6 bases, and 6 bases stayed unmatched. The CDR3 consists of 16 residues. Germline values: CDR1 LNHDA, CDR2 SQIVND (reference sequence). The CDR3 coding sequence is TGTGCCAGTAGTTCGGGACTAGCGGGGGGCGTTGATACGCAGTATTTT. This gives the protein CASSSGLAGGVDTQYF.

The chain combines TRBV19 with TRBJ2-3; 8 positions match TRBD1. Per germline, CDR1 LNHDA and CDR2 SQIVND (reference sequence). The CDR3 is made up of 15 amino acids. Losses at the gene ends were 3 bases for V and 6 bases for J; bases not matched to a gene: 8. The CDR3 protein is CASSIRTGYDDTQYF. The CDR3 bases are TGTGCCAGTAGTATCCGGACAGGGTATGACGATACGCAGTATTTT.

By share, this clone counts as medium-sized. CDR3 sequence: CASSITSGGKNEQFF. The CDR3 nucleotides are TGTGCCAGCAGCATAACTAGCGGGGGAAAAAATGAGCAGTTCTTC. The chain is built from TRBV9 and TRBJ2-1; 11 bases align to TRBD2. Losses at the gene ends were 4 bases for V and 7 bases for J; bases not matched to a gene: 7. Germline CDR1 reads SGDLS; CDR2 reads YYNGEE. This CDR3 has 15 amino acids.

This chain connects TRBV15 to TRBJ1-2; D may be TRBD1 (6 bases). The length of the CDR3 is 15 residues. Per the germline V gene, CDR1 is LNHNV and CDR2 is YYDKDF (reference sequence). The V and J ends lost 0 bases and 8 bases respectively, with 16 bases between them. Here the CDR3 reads CATSREQGPSGGYTF. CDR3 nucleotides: TGTGCCACCAGCAGAGAACAGGGTCCTTCTGGGGGCTACACCTTC. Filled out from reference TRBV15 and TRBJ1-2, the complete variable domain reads DAMVIQNPRYQVTQFGKPVTLSCSQTLNHNVMYWYQQKSSQAPKLLFHYYDKDFNNEADTPDNFQSRRPNTSFCFLDIRSPGLGDTAMYLCATSREQGPSGGYTFGSGTRLTVV.

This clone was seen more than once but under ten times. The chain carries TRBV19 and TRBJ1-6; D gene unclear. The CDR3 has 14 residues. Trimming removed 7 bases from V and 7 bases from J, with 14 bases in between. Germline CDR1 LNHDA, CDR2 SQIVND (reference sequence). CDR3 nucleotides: TGTGCCAGTACCATGGGTATGGAGAATTCACCCCTCCACTTT. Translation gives CASTMGMENSPLHF.

The CDR3, as DNA: TGCGCCAGCAGCTTGGGACAGGGGGTGGATGGCTACACCTTC. Translating it yields CASSLGQGVDGYTF. The chain joins TRBV5-1 to TRBJ1-2, with 9 bases that match TRBD1. This CDR3 comprises 14 residues. CDR1 and CDR2 (germline): SGHRS, YFSETQ. V was pared by 0 bases and J by 6 bases, with 3 bases of the junction left unmatched.

The CDR3 loop is CASSSATQDYEQYV. The CDR3 DNA is TGTGCCAGCAGCTCCGCTACTCAGGATTACGAGCAGTACGTC. The chain employs TRBV11-3 and TRBJ2-7; D gene ambiguous. Germline V gives CDR1 SGHNT, CDR2 YENEEA. The V end lost 4 bases, the J end lost 4 bases, and 14 bases lay between the germline ends. The CDR3 covers 14 residues.

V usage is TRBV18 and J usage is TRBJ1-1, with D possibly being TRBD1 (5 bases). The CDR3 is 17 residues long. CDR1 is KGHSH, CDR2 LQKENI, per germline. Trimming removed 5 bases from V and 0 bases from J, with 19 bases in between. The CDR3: CASSARGTGIMNTEAFF. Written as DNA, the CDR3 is TGTGCCAGCTCAGCACGCGGAACAGGAATCATGAACACTGAAGCTTTCTTT.

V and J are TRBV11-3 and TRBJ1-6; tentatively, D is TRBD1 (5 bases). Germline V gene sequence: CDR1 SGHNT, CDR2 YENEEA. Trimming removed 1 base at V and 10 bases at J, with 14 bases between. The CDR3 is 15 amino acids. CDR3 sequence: CASSLGGTEGSPLHF. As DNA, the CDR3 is TGTGCCAGCAGCTTAGGGGGGACCGAGGGCTCACCCCTCCACTTT.

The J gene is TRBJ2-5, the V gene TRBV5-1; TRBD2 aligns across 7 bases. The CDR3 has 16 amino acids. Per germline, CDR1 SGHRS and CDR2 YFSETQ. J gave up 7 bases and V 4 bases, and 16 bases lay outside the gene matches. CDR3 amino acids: CASSPLTSVSAGTQYF. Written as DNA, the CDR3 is TGCGCCAGCAGCCCTCTTACTAGCGTCTCAGCAGGGACCCAGTACTTC.

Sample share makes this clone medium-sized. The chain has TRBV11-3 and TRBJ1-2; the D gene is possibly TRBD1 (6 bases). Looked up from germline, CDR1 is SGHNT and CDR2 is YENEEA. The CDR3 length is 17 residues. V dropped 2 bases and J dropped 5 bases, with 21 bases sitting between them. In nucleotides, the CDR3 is TGTGCCAGCAGCTTACAACCGACACAGGGAGCCCCTTATGGCTACACCTTC. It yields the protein CASSLQPTQGAPYGYTF.

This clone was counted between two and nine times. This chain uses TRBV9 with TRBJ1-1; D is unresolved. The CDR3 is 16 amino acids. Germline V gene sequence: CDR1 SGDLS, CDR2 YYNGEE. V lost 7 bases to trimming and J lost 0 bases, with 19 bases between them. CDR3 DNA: TGTGCCAGCGGAGCGACCTTGGGCAGCATGAACACTGAAGCTTTCTTT. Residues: CASGATLGSMNTEAFF.

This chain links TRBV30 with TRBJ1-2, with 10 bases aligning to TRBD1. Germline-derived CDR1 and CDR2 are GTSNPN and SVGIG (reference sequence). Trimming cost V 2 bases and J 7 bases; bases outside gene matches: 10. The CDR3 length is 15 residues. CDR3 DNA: TGTGCCTGGAGTTTCCCGGGACAGGGGAGGACTGGCTACACCTTC. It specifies CAWSFPGQGRTGYTF.

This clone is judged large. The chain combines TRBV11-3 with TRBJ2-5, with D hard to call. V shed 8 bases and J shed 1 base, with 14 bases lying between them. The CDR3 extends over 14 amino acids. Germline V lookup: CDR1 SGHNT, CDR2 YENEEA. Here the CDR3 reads CASRSTAFQETQYF. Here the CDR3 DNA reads TGTGCCAGCCGGTCTACAGCGTTCCAAGAGACCCAGTACTTC.

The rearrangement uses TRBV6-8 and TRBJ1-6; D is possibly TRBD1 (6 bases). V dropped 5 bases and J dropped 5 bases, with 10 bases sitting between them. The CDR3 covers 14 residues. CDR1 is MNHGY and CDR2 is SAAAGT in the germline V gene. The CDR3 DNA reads TGTGCCAGCAGTGATACAGGGAATAATTCACCCCTCCACTTT. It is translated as CASSDTGNNSPLHF.

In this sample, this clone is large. The CDR3 coding sequence is TGTGCCAGCAGTGAATGGCGGGACAGGGCTGGAACCTACGAGCAGTACTTC. Amino acid sequence: CASSEWRDRAGTYEQYF. V and J are TRBV9 and TRBJ2-7, with 9 positions matching TRBD1. The germline gives CDR1 SGDLS, CDR2 YYNGEE. V lost 5 bases and J lost 2; bases outside the gene matches: 14. The CDR3 is made up of 17 amino acids.

This chain's CDR3 is CASSPSTGSVYGYTF. The CDR3 region has the DNA TGTGCCAGCAGCCCCTCGACAGGAAGTGTCTATGGCTACACCTTC. The chain couples TRBV11-3 to TRBJ1-2; TRBD1 might be the D (6 bases). Per germline, CDR1 SGHNT and CDR2 YENEEA. The V and J ends lost 5 bases and 4 bases respectively, with 17 bases between them. The CDR3 runs 15 residues.

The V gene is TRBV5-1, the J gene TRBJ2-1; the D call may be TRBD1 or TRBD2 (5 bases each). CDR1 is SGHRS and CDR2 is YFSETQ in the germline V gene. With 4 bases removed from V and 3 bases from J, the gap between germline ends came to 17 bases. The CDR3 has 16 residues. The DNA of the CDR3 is TGCGCCAGCAGCCTAACCGGGACGGTGAGCTACAATGAGCAGTTCTTC. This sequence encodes CASSLTGTVSYNEQFF.

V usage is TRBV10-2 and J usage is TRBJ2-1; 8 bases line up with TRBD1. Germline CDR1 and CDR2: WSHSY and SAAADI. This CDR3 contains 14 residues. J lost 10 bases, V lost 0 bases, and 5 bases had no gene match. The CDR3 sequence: CASSESGDRPEQFF. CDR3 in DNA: TGCGCCAGCAGTGAGTCGGGGGACAGGCCCGAGCAGTTCTTC.

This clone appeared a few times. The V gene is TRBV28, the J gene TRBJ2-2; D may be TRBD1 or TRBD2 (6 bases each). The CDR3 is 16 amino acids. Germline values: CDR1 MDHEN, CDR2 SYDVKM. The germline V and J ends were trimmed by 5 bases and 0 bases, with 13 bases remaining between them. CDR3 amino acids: CASSPNGGPNTGELFF. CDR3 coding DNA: TGTGCCAGCAGTCCTAACGGGGGCCCGAACACCGGGGAGCTGTTTTTT. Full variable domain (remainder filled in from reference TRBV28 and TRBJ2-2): DVKVTQSSRYLVKRTGEKVFLECVQDMDHENMFWYRQDPGLGLRLIYFSYDVKMKEKGDIPEGYSVSREKKERFSLILESASTNQTSMYLCASSPNGGPNTGELFFGEGSRLTVL.